These T cell receptor beta chains were read from a single sample in a study of shared clonotypes between healthy human individuals. Clones were read by immunoSEQ multiplex PCR, and TCRdb kept only the in-frame ones, dropping some. The sample records roughly 2.6 million clones, more than 80% being singletons. The sequenced sample was naive CD4+ T cells sorted from blood. Receptor source: a man between 18 and 35 years old in good health. Each CDR3 is given with its conserved first and last residue. D genes are given only for firm matches. A row's size may be missing; if present it is once, few, many or a size class.

clone_size,d_call,j_call,v_call,cdr3_aa,cdr3_nt
-,TRBD1,TRBJ2-7,TRBV14,CASSRGQPTYEQYF,TGTGCCAGCAGCCGGGGACAGCCCACCTACGAGCAGTACTTC
few,-,TRBJ1-1,TRBV29-1,CSVGTGTSLTEAFF,TGCAGCGTCGGAACAGGGACGAGTTTGACTGAAGCTTTCTTT
-,-,TRBJ1-4,TRBV4-1,CASSLRQPGVEKLFF,TGCGCCAGCAGCCTAAGACAGCCGGGGGTTGAAAAACTGTTTTTT
-,-,TRBJ2-2,TRBV10-3,CAISSGVPGELFF,TGTGCCATCAGTTCGGGAGTCCCCGGGGAGCTGTTTTTT
-,-,TRBJ2-5,TRBV5-4,CASSVGTSQETQYF,TGTGCCAGCAGCGTCGGGACAAGCCAAGAGACCCAGTACTTC
-,-,TRBJ2-3,TRBV5-1,CASSLWSTDTQYF,TGCGCCAGCAGCTTGTGGAGCACAGATACGCAGTATTTT
-,TRBD1,TRBJ1-1,TRBV7-2,CASSIRQGTLPGYTEAFF,TGTGCCAGCAGCATACGACAGGGTACCCTCCCAGGGTACACTGAAGCTTTCTTT
-,-,TRBJ2-3,TRBV5-1,CASSFSWTPTDTQYF,TGCGCCAGCAGCTTCAGTTGGACCCCCACAGATACGCAGTATTTT
-,-,TRBJ1-1,TRBV5-1,CASRRDRNTEAFF,TGCGCCAGCAGAAGGGACCGGAACACTGAAGCTTTCTTT
-,-,TRBJ1-3,TRBV7-3,CASSLFPTAGNTIYF,TGTGCCAGCAGCTTATTTCCGACGGCTGGAAACACCATATATTTT
once,TRBD2,TRBJ2-1,TRBV2,CASREGLAVIEQFF,TGTGCCAGCAGGGAAGGACTAGCGGTTATTGAGCAGTTCTTC
-,TRBD2,TRBJ2-5,TRBV7-2,CASSLAASGGLRETQYF,TGTGCCAGCAGCTTAGCCGCTAGCGGGGGCCTGCGAGAGACCCAGTACTTC
-,-,TRBJ1-5,TRBV2,CASSVSQGQPQHF,TGTGCCAGCAGTGTTAGCCAGGGTCAGCCCCAGCATTTT
-,-,TRBJ2-7,TRBV28,CASSLSVTGTYEQYF,TGTGCCAGCAGTTTATCAGTTACAGGAACCTACGAGCAGTACTTC
-,-,TRBJ1-2,TRBV7-2,CASSFAGGNYGYTF,TGTGCCAGCAGCTTCGCGGGAGGTAACTATGGCTACACCTTC
-,TRBD2,TRBJ2-4,TRBV5-1,CASSPVAGGLGIQYF,TGCGCCAGCAGCCCCGTAGCGGGGGGGCTCGGCATTCAGTACTTC
-,TRBD1,TRBJ2-1,TRBV6-9,CASHWTGGNEQFF,TGTGCCAGCCATTGGACAGGGGGCAATGAGCAGTTCTTC
-,-,TRBJ2-5,TRBV7-7,CASSLDRSMETQYF,TGTGCTAGCAGCTTAGACAGGTCGATGGAGACCCAGTACTTC
once,TRBD2,TRBJ2-2,TRBV13,CASSPPGLAGSANTGELFF,TGTGCCAGCAGCCCGCCGGGACTAGCGGGTAGCGCGAACACCGGGGAGCTGTTTTTT
-,-,TRBJ1-5,TRBV2,CASSDEGNNQPQHF,TGTGCCAGCAGTGACGAGGGGAACAATCAGCCCCAGCATTTT
-,-,TRBJ2-1,TRBV10-1,CASRATHLGGQFF,TGCGCCAGCAGGGCAACACACCTTGGGGGGCAGTTCTTC
-,-,TRBJ1-5,TRBV9,CASSVGGGRNQPQHF,TGTGCCAGCAGCGTAGGAGGGGGGCGGAATCAGCCCCAGCATTTT
-,TRBD1,TRBJ2-7,TRBV25-1,CASSEYKGQKTYEQYF,TGTGCCAGCAGTGAATACAAGGGACAGAAAACCTACGAGCAGTACTTC
-,-,TRBJ2-5,TRBV7-2,CASIAPLFEEAQYF,TGTGCCAGCATCGCACCTCTCTTTGAAGAGGCCCAGTACTTC
-,-,TRBJ1-1,TRBV11-2,CASSLVPVGVNTEAFF,TGTGCCAGCAGCTTAGTACCCGTAGGGGTGAACACTGAAGCTTTCTTT
-,TRBD2,TRBJ2-1,TRBV5-4,CASSLGLANNEQFF,TGTGCCAGCAGCTTGGGACTAGCGAACAATGAGCAGTTCTTC
-,-,TRBJ1-6,TRBV27,CASTLQGYNSPLHF,TGTGCCAGCACCTTACAGGGTTATAATTCACCCCTCCACTTT
-,-,TRBJ2-2,TRBV12-5,CASGGVANTGELFF,TGTGCTAGTGGGGGCGTTGCGAACACCGGGGAGCTGTTTTTT
-,TRBD1,TRBJ2-5,TRBV7-9,CASSPGQGQETQYF,TGTGCCAGCAGCCCTGGACAGGGGCAAGAGACCCAGTACTTC
-,-,TRBJ2-2,TRBV14,CASSPARTGELFF,TGTGCCAGCAGCCCCGCCAGGACCGGGGAGCTGTTTTTT
-,TRBD1,TRBJ2-7,TRBV30,CAYRKQGVNEQYF,TGTGCGTATAGAAAACAGGGGGTAAACGAGCAGTACTTC